This TCR beta chain was sequenced in a study of T-cell memory formation after mild COVID-19. Germline lookup yields CDR1 LNHDA and CDR2 SQIVND (reference sequence). Losses at the gene ends were 2 bases for V and 3 bases for J; bases not matched to a gene: 4. The CDR3 loop spans 16 amino acids. Each CDR3 protein gets one entry after TCRdb re-called the 5' RACE reads with MiXCR. The sample carries hundreds of thousands of distinct CDR3 sequences, roughly 18% recorded once. Material for sequencing was PBMCs or a T cell subset sorted from them (not recorded which). The receptor was isolated from an adult woman who had mild COVID-19 (a few samples of this study predate the infection). Cell type and time point are not known. The rearrangement links TRBV19 to TRBJ2-7; the match to TRBD2 covers 13 bases. The CDR3 DNA reads TGTGCCAGTAGTATAACAGGGACTAGCGGGATCTACGAGCAGTACTTC. Translation gives CASSITGTSGIYEQYF.